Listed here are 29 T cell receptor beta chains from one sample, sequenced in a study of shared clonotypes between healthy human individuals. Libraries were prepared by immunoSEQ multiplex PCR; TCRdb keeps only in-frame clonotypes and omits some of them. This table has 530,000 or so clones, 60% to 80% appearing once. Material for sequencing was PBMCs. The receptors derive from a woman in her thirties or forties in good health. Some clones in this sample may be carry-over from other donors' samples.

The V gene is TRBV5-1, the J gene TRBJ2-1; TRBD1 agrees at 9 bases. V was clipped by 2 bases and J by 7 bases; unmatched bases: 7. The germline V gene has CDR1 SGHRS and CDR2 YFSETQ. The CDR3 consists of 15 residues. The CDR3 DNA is TGCGCCAGCAGCTTAGGGGGACAGGGTGGGAATGAGCAGTTCTTC. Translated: CASSLGGQGGNEQFF.

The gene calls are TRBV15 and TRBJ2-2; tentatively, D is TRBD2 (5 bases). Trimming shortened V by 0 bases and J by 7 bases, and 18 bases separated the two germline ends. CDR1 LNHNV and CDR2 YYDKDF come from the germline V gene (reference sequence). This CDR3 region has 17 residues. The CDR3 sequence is CATSRETRGPGGGELFF. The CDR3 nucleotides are TGTGCCACCAGCAGAGAAACTCGAGGGCCGGGCGGCGGGGAGCTGTTTTTT.

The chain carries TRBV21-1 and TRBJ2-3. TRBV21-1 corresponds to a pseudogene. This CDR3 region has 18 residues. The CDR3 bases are TGTGCCAGCAGCAATTCGGTCGGCACCACCCTTTGGTCAGATACGCAGTATTTT. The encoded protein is CASSNSVGTTLWSDTQYF.

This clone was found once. As DNA, the CDR3 is TGTGCCAGTAGTAGAGCGGGAGGGAGCTCCTACAATGAGCAGTTCTTC. It encodes CASSRAGGSSYNEQFF. The V call is TRBV19, the J call TRBJ2-1; 10 nucleotides agree with TRBD2. The germline gives CDR1 LNHDA, CDR2 SQIVND (reference sequence). CDR3 length: 16 amino acids. J lost 0 bases, V lost 4 bases, and 3 bases had no gene match.

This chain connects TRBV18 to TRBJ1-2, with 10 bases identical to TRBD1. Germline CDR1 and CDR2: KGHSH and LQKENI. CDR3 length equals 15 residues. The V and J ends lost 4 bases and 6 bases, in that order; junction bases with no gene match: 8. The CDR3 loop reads CASSRQGADQNGYTF. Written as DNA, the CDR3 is TGTGCCAGCTCACGACAGGGGGCGGATCAGAATGGCTACACCTTC.

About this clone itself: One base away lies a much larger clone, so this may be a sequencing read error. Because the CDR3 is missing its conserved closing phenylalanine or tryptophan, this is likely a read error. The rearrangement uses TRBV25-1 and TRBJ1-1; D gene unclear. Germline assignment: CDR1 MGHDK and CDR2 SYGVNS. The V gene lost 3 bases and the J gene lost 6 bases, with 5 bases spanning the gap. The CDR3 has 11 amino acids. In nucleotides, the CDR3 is TGTGCCAGCAGTGACTCGGCTGAAGCTTTCCTT. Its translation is CASSDSAEAFL.

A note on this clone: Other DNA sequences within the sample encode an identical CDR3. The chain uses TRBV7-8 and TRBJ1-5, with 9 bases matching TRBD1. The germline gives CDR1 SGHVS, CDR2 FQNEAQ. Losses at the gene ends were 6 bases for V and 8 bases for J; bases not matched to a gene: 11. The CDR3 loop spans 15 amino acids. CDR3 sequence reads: CASSPGTGSDKPQHF. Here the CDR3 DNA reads TGTGCCAGCAGTCCAGGGACAGGGTCGGATAAGCCCCAGCATTTT.

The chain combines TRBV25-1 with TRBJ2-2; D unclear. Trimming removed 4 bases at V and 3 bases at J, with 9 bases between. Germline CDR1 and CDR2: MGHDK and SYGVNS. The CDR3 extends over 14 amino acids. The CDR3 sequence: CASSGGGDTGELFF. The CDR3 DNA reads TGTGCCAGCAGTGGGGGTGGGGACACCGGGGAGCTGTTTTTT.

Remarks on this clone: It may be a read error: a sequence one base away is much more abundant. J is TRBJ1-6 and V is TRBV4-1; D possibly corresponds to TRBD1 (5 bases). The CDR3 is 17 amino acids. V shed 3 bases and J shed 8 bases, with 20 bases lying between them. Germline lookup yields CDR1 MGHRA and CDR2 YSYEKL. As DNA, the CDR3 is TGCGCCAGCAGCCAGGATACAAGGGGCCGGCTGGATTCACCCCTCCACTTT. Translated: CASSQDTRGRLDSPLHF.

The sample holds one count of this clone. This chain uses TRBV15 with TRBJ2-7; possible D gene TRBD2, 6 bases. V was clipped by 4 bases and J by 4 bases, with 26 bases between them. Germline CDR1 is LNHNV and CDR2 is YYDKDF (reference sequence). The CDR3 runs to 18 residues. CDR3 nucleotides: TGTGCCACCAGCACCCCCGGTCCCGGGACTCCGGACCGGTACGAGCAGTACTTC. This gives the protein CATSTPGPGTPDRYEQYF.

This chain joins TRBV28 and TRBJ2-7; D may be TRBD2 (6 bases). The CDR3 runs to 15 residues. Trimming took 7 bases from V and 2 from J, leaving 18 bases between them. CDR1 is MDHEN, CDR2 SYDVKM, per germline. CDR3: CASTSPGLGTYEQYF. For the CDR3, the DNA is TGTGCCAGCACCTCCCCGGGACTCGGAACCTACGAGCAGTACTTC.

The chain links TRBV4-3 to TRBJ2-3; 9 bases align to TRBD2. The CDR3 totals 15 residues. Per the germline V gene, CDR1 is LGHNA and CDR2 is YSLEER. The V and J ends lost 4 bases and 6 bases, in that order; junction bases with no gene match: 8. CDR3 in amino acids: CASSRTSASSDTQYF. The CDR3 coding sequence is TGCGCCAGCAGCCGGACTAGCGCGAGCTCCGATACGCAGTATTTT.

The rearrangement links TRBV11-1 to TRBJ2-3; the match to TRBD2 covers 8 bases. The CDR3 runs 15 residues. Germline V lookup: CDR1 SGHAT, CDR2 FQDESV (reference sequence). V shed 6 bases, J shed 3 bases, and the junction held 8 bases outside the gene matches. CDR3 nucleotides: TGTGCCAGCAGTCACGGGAGGGCCACAACAGATACGCAGTATTTT. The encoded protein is CASSHGRATTDTQYF.

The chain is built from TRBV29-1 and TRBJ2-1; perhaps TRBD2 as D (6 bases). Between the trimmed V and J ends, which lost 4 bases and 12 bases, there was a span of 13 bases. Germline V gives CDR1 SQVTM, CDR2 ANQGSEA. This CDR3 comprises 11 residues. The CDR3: CSVGGVSRQFF. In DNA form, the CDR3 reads TGCAGCGTTGGGGGGGTCTCAAGGCAGTTCTTC.

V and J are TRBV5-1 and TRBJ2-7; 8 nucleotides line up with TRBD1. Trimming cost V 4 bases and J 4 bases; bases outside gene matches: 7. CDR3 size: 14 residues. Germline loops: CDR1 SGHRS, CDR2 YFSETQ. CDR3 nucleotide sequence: TGCGCCAGCAGCGGGGGACAGGTCCCTTACGAGCAGTACTTC. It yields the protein CASSGGQVPYEQYF.

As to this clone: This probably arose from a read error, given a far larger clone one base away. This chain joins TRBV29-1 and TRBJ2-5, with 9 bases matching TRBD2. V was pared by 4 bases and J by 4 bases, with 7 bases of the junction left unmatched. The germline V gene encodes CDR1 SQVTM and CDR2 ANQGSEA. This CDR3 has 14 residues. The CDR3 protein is CSVGVAGVAETQYF. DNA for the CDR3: TGCAGCGTTGGGGTAGCGGGAGTGGCAGAGACCCAGTACTTC.

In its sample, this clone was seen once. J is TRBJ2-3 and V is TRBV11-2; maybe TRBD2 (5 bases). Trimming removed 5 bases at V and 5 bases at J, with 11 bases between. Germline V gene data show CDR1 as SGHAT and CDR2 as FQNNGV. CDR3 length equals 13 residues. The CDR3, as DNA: TGTGCCAGCAGCCCGAATAGCGTAGATACGCAGTATTTT. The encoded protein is CASSPNSVDTQYF.

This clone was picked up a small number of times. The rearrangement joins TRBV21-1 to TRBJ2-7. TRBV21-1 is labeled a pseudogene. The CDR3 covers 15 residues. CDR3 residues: CASSPRAQIPYEQYF. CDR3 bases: TGTGCCAGCAGCCCCCGGGCACAAATACCTTACGAGCAGTACTTC.

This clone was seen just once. CDR3 loop: CASSWGGQETQYF. The CDR3 nucleotides read TGTGCCAGCTCCTGGGGGGGCCAAGAGACCCAGTACTTC. The genes are TRBV19 and TRBJ2-5; TRBD2 agrees at 7 bases. Per germline, CDR1 LNHDA and CDR2 SQIVND (reference sequence). The CDR3 covers 13 residues. V lost 9 bases and J lost 1; bases outside the gene matches: 5.

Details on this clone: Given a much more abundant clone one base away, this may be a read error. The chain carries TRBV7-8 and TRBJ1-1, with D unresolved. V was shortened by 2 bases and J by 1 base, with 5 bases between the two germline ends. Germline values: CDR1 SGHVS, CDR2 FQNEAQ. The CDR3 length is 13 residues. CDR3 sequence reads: CASSLMGNTEAFF. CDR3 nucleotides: TGTGCCAGCAGCTTAATGGGGAACACTGAAGCTTTCTTT.

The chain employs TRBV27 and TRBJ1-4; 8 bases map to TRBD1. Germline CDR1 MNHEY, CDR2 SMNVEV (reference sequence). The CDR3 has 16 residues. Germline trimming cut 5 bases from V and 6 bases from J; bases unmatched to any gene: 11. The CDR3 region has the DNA TGTGCCAGCAGTCCAACAGGGGGGGTCGGCCATGAAAAACTGTTTTTT. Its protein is CASSPTGGVGHEKLFF.

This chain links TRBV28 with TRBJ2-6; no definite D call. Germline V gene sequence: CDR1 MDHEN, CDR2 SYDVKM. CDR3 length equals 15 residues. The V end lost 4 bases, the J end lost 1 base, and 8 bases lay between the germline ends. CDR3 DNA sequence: TGTGCCAGCAGTTCCATTGAATCTGGGGCCAACGTCCTGACTTTC. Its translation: CASSSIESGANVLTF.

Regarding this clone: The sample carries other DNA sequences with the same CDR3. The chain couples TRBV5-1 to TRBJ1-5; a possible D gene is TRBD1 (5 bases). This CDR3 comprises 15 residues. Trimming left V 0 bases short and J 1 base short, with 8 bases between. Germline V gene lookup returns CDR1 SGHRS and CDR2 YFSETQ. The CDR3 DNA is TGCGCCAGCAGCTTGGAGGGGAGGAGCAATCAGCCCCAGCATTTT. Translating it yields CASSLEGRSNQPQHF. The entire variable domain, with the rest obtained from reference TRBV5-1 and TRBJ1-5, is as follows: KAGVTQTPRYLIKTRGQQVTLSCSPISGHRSVSWYQQTPGQGLQFLFEYFSETQRNKGNFPGRFSGRQFSNSRSEMNVSTLELGDSALYLCASSLEGRSNQPQHFGDGTRLSIL.

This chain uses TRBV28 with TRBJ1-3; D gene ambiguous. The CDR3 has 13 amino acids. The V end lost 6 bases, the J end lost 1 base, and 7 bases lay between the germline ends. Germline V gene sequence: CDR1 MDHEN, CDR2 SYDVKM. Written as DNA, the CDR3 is TGTGCCAGCAGGGAAGGTTCTGGAAACACCATATATTTT. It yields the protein CASREGSGNTIYF.

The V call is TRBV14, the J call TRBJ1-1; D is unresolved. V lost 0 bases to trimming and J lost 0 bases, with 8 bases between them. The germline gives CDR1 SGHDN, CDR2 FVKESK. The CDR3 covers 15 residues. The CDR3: CASSQELHLNTEAFF. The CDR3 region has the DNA TGTGCCAGCAGCCAAGAACTTCACTTGAACACTGAAGCTTTCTTT.

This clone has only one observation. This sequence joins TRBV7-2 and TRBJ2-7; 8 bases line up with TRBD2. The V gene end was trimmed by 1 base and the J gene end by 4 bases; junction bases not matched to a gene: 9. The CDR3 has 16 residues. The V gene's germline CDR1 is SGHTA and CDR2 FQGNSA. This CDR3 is CASSLDSLAGLYEQYF. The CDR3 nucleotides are TGTGCCAGCAGCTTAGATAGTCTAGCGGGCTTGTACGAGCAGTACTTC.

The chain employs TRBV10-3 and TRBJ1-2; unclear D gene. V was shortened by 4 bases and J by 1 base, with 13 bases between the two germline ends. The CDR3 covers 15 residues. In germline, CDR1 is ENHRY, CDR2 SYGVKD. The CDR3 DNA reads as TGTGCCATCAGTGCATCACGGAAAAATAACTATGGCTACACCTTC. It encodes CAISASRKNNYGYTF.

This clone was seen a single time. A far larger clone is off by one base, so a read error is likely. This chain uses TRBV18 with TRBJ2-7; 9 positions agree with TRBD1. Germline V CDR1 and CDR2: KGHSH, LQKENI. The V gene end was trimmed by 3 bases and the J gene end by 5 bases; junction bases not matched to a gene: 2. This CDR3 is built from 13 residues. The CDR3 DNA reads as TGTGCCAGCTCACCGGGACAGGGTGACGAGCAGTACTTC. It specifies CASSPGQGDEQYF.

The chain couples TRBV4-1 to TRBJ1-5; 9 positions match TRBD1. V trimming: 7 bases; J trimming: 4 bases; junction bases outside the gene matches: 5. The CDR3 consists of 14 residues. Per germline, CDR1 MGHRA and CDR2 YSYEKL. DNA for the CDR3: TGCGCCAGCAACAGGGGGCTCATAAATCAGCCCCAGCATTTT. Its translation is CASNRGLINQPQHF.